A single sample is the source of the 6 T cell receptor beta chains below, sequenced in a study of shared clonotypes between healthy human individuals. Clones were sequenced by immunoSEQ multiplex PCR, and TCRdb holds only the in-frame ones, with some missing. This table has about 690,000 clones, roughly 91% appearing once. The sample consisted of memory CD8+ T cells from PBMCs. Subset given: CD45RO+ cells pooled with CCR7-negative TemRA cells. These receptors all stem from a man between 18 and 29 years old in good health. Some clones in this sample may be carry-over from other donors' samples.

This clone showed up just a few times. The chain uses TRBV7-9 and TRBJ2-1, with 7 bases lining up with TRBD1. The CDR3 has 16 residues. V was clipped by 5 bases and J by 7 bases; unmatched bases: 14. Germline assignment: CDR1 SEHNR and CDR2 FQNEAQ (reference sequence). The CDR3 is CASSDRQGSGENEQFF. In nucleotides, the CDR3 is TGTGCCAGCAGCGATCGACAGGGCTCCGGGGAGAATGAGCAGTTCTTC.

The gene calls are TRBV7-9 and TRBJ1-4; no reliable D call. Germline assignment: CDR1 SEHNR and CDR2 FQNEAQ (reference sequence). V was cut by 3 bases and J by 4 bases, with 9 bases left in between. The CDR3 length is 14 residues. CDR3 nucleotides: TGTGCCAGCAGCTTGGAGGCCCGTAATGAAAAACTGTTTTTT. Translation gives CASSLEARNEKLFF.

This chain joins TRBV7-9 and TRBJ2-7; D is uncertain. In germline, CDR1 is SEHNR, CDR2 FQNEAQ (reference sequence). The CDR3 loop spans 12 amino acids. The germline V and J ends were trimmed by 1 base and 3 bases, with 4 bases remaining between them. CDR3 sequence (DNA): TGTGCCAGCAGCTTAGATGTCTACGAGCAGTACTTC. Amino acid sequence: CASSLDVYEQYF.

This CDR3 reads CASSSLEGTETQYF. In DNA, the CDR3 is TGTGCCAGCAGCTCGTTGGAGGGCACTGAGACCCAGTACTTC. The rearrangement uses TRBV7-2 and TRBJ2-5, with TRBD2 as a possible D gene (6 bases). Germline V CDR1 and CDR2: SGHTA, FQGNSA. There are 14 residues in the CDR3. Trimming removed 4 bases from V and 5 bases from J, with 14 bases in between.

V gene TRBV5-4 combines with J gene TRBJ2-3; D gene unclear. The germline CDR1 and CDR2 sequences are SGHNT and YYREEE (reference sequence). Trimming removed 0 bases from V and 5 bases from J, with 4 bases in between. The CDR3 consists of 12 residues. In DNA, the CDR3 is TGTGCCAGCAGCTTGGAAGGAGATACGCAGTATTTT. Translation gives CASSLEGDTQYF. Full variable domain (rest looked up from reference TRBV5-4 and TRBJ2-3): ETGVTQSPTHLIKTRGQQVTLRCSSQSGHNTVSWYQQALGQGPQFIFQYYREEENGRGNFPPRFSGLQFPNYSSELNVNALELDDSALYLCASSLEGDTQYFGPGTRLTVL.

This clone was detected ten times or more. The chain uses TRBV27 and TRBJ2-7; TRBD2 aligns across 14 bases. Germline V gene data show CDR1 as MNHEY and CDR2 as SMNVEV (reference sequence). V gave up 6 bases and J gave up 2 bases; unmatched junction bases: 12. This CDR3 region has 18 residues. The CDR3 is CASRPPGLAGVITYEQYF. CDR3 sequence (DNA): TGTGCCAGCAGACCACCGGGACTAGCGGGAGTAATAACCTACGAGCAGTACTTC.